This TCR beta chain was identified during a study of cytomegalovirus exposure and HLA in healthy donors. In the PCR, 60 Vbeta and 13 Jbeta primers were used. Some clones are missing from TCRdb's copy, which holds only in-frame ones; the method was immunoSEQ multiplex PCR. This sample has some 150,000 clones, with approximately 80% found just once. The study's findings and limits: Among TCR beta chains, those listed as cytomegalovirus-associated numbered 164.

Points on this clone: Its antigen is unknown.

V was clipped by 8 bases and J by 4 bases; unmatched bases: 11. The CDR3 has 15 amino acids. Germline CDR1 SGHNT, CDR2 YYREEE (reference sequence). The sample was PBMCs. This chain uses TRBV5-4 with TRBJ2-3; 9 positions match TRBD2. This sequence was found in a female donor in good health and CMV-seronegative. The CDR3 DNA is TGTGCCAGTAAGGCGCGGGGGGGCGTCGCAGATACGCAGTATTTT. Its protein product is CASKARGGVADTQYF.